These T cell receptor beta chains were read from a single sample in a study of Ad26.COV2.S vaccination and SARS-CoV-2 variants. The protocol was immunoSEQ multiplex PCR, while the TCRdb copy is restricted to in-frame clones and leaves out a portion. The repertoire holds fewer than 900,000 clones, around 89% seen once, with approximately 1.5% in the top ten. The sample consisted of peripheral blood, taken in a trial of Ad26.COV2.S vaccine versus placebo. All receptors derive from a person between 18 and 65 years old who received the Ad26.COV2.S COVID-19 vaccine or a placebo. The CDR3 runs from the conserved cysteine through the conserved F or W.

>TRBJ1-5|TRBV6-5
CASSPQGSNQPQHF
>TRBJ2-1|TRBV5-5
CASSLEGGTGVVMSYNEQFF
>TRBJ1-6|TRBV9
CASSGAGDRGNSPLHF
>TRBJ1-1|TRBV6-5
CASSYGLEGLNTEAFF
>TRBJ2-2|TRBV19
CASSLPLWWAPDTGELFF
>TRBJ1-5|TRBV19
CASSLHDRVDQPQHF
>TRBJ1-3|TRBV11-3
CASSLTVGNTIYF
>TRBJ2-1|TRBV6-6
CASSDLAGGADEQFF
>TRBJ2-2|TRBV12-3/TRBV12-4
CASRWGPGELFF
>TRBJ2-2|TRBV30
CAWNGQGAGELFF
>TRBJ2-1|TRBV29-1
CSGGGLAGVEQFF
>TRBJ2-3|TRBV6-2/TRBV6-3
CASSPRDSRRSTDTQYF
>TRBJ1-6|TRBV2
CASSEGSGGSFNSPLHF
>TRBJ1-1|TRBV7-2
CASSLMGTEAFF
>TRBJ1-1|TRBV12-3/TRBV12-4
CASSWTGDEAFF
>TRBJ2-3|TRBV10-3
CAWPRGRPRTDTQYF
>TRBJ2-7|TRBV7-2
CASSLGGGSYEQYF
>TRBJ1-1|TRBV3-1/TRBV3-2
CASSQRPGRMNTEAFF
>TRBJ1-5|TRBV5-1
CASSLVGGQPQHF
>TRBJ2-7|TRBV28
CASGHRVSYEQYF
>TRBJ2-3|TRBV6-5
CASSYLVAGNTDTQYF
>TRBJ1-1|TRBV5-5
CASSLGWTNRNTEAFF